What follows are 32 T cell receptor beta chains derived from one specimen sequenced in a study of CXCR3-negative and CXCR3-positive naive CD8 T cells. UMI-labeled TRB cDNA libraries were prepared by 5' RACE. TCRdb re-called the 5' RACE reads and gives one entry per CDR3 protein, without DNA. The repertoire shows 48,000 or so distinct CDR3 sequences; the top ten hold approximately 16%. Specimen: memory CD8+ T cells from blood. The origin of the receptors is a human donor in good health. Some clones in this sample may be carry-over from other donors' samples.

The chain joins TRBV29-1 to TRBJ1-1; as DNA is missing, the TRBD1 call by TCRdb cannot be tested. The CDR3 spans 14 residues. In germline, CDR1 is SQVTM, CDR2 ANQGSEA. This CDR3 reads CSVSAPQGNTEAFF.

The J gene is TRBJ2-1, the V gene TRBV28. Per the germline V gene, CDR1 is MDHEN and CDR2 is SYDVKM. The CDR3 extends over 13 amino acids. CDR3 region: CASNKDKSGAQFF.

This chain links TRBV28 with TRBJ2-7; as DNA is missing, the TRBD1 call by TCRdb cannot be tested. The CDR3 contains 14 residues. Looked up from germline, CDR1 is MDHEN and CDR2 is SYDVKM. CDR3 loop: CASSLDRTGVEQYF.

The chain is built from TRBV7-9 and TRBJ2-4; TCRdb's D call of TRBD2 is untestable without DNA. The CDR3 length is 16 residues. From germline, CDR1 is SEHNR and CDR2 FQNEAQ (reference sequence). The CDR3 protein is CASSPVAGVAKNIQYF. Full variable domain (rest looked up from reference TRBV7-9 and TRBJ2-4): DTGVSQNPRHKITKRGQNVTFRCDPISEHNRLYWYRQTLGQGPEFLTYFQNEAQLEKSRLLSDRFSAERPKGSFSTLEIQRTEQGDSAMYLCASSPVAGVAKNIQYFGAGTRLSVL.

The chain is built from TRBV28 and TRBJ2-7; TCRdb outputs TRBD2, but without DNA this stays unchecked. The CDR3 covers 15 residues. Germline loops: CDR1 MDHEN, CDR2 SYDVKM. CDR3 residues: CASSPRTSGHYEQYF.

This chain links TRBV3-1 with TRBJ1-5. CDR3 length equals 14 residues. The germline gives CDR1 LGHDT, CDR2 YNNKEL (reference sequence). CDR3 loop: CASSSTSKNQPQHF.

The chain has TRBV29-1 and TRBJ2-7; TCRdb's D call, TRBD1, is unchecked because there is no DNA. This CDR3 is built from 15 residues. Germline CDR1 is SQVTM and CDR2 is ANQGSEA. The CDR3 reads CSVESGQRTPYEQYF.

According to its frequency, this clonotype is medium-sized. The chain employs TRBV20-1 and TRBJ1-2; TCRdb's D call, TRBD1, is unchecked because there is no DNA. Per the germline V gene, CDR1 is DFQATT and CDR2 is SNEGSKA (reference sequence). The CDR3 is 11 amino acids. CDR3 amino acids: CSARAGTAPPF.

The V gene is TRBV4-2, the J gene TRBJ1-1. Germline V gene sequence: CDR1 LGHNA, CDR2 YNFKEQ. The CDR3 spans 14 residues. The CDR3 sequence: CASSPRVLGTEAFF.

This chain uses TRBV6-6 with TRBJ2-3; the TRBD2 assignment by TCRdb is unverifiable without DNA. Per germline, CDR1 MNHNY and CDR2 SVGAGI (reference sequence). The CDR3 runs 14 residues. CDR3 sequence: CASSIAGGTDTQYF.

CDR3 sequence reads: CSVRPGTGELFF. The gene calls are TRBV29-1 and TRBJ2-2; TCRdb outputs TRBD1, but without DNA this stays unchecked. CDR3 length: 12 amino acids. CDR1 is SQVTM, CDR2 ANQGSEA, per germline.

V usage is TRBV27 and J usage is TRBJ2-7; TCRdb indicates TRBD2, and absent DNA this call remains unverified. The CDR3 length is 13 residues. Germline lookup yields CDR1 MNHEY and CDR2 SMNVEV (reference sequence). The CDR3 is CASSLFAGYEQYF.

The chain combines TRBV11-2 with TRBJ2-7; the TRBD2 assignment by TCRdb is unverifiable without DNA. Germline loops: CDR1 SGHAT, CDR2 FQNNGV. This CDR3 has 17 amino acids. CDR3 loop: CASSTLPGTSGRYEQYF.

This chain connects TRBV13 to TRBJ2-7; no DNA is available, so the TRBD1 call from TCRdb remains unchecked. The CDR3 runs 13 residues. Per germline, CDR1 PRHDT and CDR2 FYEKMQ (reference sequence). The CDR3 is CASSPPATYEQYF.

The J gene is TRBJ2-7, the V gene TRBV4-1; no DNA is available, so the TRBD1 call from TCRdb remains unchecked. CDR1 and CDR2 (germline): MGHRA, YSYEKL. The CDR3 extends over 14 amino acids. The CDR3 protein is CASSRGTGRYEQYF.

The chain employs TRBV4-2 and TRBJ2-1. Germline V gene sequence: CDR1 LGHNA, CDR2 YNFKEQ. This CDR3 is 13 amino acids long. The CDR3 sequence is CASSQDPQWEQFF.

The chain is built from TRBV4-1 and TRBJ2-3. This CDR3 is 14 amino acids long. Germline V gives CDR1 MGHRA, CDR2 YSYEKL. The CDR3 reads CASSQDWGTDTQYF.

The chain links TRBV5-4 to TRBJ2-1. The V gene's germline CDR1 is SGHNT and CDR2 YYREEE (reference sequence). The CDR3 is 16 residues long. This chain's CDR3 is CASSLGGTYVDNEQFF.

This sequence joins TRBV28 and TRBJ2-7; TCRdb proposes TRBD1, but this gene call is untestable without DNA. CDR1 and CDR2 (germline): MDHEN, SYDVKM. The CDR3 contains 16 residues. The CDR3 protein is CASSAQSEVGVPGVHF.

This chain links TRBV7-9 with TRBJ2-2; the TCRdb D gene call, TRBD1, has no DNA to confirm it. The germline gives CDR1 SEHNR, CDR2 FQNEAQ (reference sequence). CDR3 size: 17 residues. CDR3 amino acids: CASSSTDREPNTGELFF.

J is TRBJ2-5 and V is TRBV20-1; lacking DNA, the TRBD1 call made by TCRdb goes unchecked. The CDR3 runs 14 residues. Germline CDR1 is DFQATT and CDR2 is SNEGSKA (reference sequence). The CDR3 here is CSARASALQETQYF.

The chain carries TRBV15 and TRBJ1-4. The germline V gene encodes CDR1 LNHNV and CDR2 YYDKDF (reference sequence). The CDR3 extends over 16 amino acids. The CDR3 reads CATSRDMPEGDEKLFF.

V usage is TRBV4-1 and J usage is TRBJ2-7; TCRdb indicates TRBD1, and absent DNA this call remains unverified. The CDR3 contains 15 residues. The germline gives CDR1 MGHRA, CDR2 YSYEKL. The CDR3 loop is CASSQRTGGSYEQYF.

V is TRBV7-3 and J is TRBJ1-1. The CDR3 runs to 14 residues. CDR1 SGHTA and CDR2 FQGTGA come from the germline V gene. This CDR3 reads CASSLSRGNTEAFF. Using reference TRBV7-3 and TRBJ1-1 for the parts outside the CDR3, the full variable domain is GAGVSQTPSNKVTEKGKYVELRCDPISGHTALYWYRQSLGQGPEFLIYFQGTGAADDSGLPNDRFFAVRPEGSVSTLKIQRTERGDSAVYLCASSLSRGNTEAFFGQGTRLTVV.

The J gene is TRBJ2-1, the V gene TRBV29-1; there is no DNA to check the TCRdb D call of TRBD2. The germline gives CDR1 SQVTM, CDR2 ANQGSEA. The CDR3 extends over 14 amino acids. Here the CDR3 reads CSVVGLASVEEQFF.

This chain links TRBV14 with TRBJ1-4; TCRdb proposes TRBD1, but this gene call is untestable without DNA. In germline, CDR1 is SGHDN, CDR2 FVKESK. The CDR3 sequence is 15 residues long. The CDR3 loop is CASSQGLGAQEKLFF.

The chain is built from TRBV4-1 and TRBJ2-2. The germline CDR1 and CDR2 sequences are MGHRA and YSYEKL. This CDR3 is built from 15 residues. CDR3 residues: CASSQGPRGTGELFF.

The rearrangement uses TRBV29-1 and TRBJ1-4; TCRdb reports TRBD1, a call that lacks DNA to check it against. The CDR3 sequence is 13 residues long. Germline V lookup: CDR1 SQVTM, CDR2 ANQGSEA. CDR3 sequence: CSVLGQGHEKLFF. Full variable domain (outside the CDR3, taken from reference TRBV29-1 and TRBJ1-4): SAVISQKPSRDICQRGTSLTIQCQVDSQVTMMFWYRQQPGQSLTLIATANQGSEATYESGFVIDKFPISRPNLTFSTLTVSNMSPEDSSIYLCSVLGQGHEKLFFGSGTQLSVL.

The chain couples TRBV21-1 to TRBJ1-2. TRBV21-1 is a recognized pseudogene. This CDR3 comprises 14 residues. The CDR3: CASSKERGCYGYTF.

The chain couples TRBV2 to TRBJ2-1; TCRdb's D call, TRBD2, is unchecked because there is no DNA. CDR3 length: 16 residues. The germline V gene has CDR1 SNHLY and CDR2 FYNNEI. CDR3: CATLGVDRSSYNEQFF.

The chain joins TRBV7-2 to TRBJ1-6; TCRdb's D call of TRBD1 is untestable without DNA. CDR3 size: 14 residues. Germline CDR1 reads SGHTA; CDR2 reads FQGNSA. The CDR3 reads CASSLIPSGSPLHF.

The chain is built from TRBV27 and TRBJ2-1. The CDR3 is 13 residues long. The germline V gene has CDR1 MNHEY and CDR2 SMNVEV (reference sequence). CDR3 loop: CASSFGGYNEQFF.